The 28 T cell receptor beta chains below come from one sample, sequenced in a study of blood T cell repertoires in COVID-19 (dated by TCRdb to about 2020). The receptor library was made with the immunoSEQ multiplex PCR assay. TCRdb mirrors the immuneACCESS table, restricted to in-frame sequences. Some clones are absent from its copies; in checked studies, under half trace to an unresolved V gene, and the reason for the others is unknown. For this sample the table gives fewer than 450,000 clones, of which less than 90% were detected only once. 1% of the sample is taken by the ten largest. The specimen sequenced was PBMCs or T cells enriched from blood (not recorded which). The receptors here all came from a woman aged 25 to 39 who had recovered from COVID-19.

This clone was counted a single time. The chain recombines TRBV11-2 with TRBJ2-7, with D possibly being TRBD1 (6 bases). Trimming left V 0 bases short and J 4 bases short, with 10 bases between. The CDR3 spans 14 residues. The V gene's germline CDR1 is SGHAT and CDR2 FQNNGV. In DNA form, the CDR3 reads TGTGCCAGCAGCTTAGAGATCAGGGGTTACGAGCAGTACTTC. Translated, it gives CASSLEIRGYEQYF.

This clone was counted a few times. The CDR3 sequence: CASSQVRGNTGELFF. As DNA, the CDR3 is TGCGCCAGCAGCCAAGTAAGGGGGAACACCGGGGAGCTGTTTTTT. The chain carries TRBV4-3 and TRBJ2-2; D might be TRBD1 (5 bases). This CDR3 contains 15 residues. The V gene's germline CDR1 is LGHNA and CDR2 YSLEER. Deletions cut 1 base from V and 1 base from J, with 7 bases between.

This CDR3 reads CASSWGRDTEAFF. For the CDR3, the DNA is TGTGCCAGTAGTTGGGGGAGGGACACTGAAGCTTTCTTT. This chain joins TRBV19 and TRBJ1-1; TRBD1 is a possible D gene (5 bases). Germline V lookup: CDR1 LNHDA, CDR2 SQIVND (reference sequence). The CDR3 has 13 residues. Trimming cost V 5 bases and J 3 bases, with 10 bases left between them.

The CDR3 nucleotides are TGTGCCAGCTCACCATTCGGGGGGGCGAACACCGGGGAGCTGTTTTTT. It translates to CASSPFGGANTGELFF. The rearrangement uses TRBV18 and TRBJ2-2; 8 bases align to TRBD2. The V segment lost 2 bases and the J segment 0 bases; nucleotides outside the gene matches: 2. Germline CDR1 is KGHSH and CDR2 is LQKENI. CDR3 length equals 16 residues. The complete variable domain, with remaining parts taken from reference TRBV18 and TRBJ2-2, reads NAGVMQNPRHLVRRRGQEARLRCSPMKGHSHVYWYRQLPEEGLKFMVYLQKENIIDESGMPKERFSAEFPKEGPSILRIQQVVRGDSAAYFCASSPFGGANTGELFFGEGSRLTVL.

This clone was counted a single time. This chain joins TRBV10-3 and TRBJ1-3; D not resolved. Germline V gene sequence: CDR1 ENHRY, CDR2 SYGVKD. The CDR3 extends over 14 amino acids. V dropped 2 bases and J dropped 2 bases, with 7 bases sitting between them. The CDR3 DNA is TGTGCCATCAGTGAGCAGGTTGCTGGAAACACCATATATTTT. Its translation is CAISEQVAGNTIYF.

This clone was seen a few times. This chain connects TRBV6-5 to TRBJ1-6; D may be TRBD1 (6 bases). Between the trimmed V and J ends, which lost 2 bases and 17 bases, there was a span of 16 bases. Germline assignment: CDR1 MNHEY and CDR2 SVGAGI. CDR3 length equals 13 residues. The CDR3 reads CASSYGGPGQIHF. The CDR3, as DNA: TGTGCCAGCAGTTACGGAGGACCGGGACAAATCCACTTT.

V is TRBV18 and J is TRBJ1-3; no reliable D call. V lost 6 bases, J lost 0 bases, and 15 bases lay in between. Germline V gene data show CDR1 as KGHSH and CDR2 as LQKENI. This CDR3 has 16 residues. CDR3 nucleotide sequence: TGTGCCAGCTCGCGGAAAGACGCGAGCTCTGGAAACACCATATATTTT. It translates to CASSRKDASSGNTIYF.

The CDR3 region is CASSFTGGRSPLHF. The CDR3 nucleotides read TGTGCCAGCAGTTTCACAGGGGGCAGGTCACCCCTCCACTTT. The chain joins TRBV6-5 to TRBJ1-6, with 9 bases matching TRBD1. After removal of 4 bases from V and 10 bases from J, the junction contained 5 bases not matched to a gene. The CDR3 is 14 residues long. Germline loops: CDR1 MNHEY, CDR2 SVGAGI.

The chain joins TRBV3-1 (or the pseudogene TRBV3-2) to TRBJ1-4; D is unresolved. Germline assignment: CDR1 LGHDT and CDR2 YNNKEL (reference sequence). This CDR3 has 14 residues. Trimming stripped 4 bases from V and 7 bases from J, with 13 bases between. CDR3 residues: CASSLAGRREKLFF. The CDR3 DNA reads as TGTGCCAGCAGCCTTGCAGGTCGACGTGAAAAACTGTTTTTT.

V gene TRBV6-2 or TRBV6-3 combines with J gene TRBJ2-7; TRBD1 might be the D (6 bases). V lost 5 bases to trimming and J lost 7 bases, with 12 bases between them. The CDR3 spans 12 residues. CDR1 and CDR2 from the germline V gene are MNHEY and SVGEGT. CDR3: CASSQYRAEQYF. The CDR3, as DNA: TGTGCCAGCAGTCAATACAGGGCTGAGCAGTACTTC.

The rearrangement links TRBV6-6 to TRBJ2-2; TRBD1 matches 8 bases. The trim removed 5 bases at V and 1 base at J, leaving 6 bases unmatched. The germline CDR1 and CDR2 sequences are MNHNY and SVGAGI (reference sequence). This CDR3 has 16 amino acids. This CDR3 reads CASSGQGQENTGELFF. CDR3 nucleotides: TGTGCCAGCAGTGGCCAGGGACAGGAGAACACCGGGGAGCTGTTTTTT.

The rearrangement uses TRBV6-5 and TRBJ1-2; TRBD1 matches 8 bases. V was pared by 4 bases and J by 8 bases, with 9 bases of the junction left unmatched. CDR3 length equals 14 residues. The germline V gene encodes CDR1 MNHEY and CDR2 SVGAGI. DNA of the CDR3: TGTGCCAGCAGTTCGCAGGGGGCTGGTTGGGGCTACACCTTC. The encoded protein is CASSSQGAGWGYTF.

This clone was found once. This chain uses TRBV2 with TRBJ1-4; D not resolved. Germline CDR1 and CDR2: SNHLY and FYNNEI. The CDR3 has 14 residues. The V gene lost 2 bases and the J gene lost 7 bases, with 11 bases spanning the gap. This chain's CDR3 is CASSEIWSGEKLFF. The CDR3 DNA reads TGTGCCAGCAGTGAAATTTGGTCGGGTGAAAAACTGTTTTTT.

This sequence joins TRBV19 and TRBJ2-3; 7 bases are shared with TRBD1. The germline gives CDR1 LNHDA, CDR2 SQIVND (reference sequence). Trimming removed 9 bases from V and 2 bases from J; junction bases left unmatched: 14. The CDR3 is made up of 16 amino acids. The CDR3 protein is CASKAMRGGVTDTQYF. DNA for the CDR3: TGTGCCAGCAAGGCCATGAGAGGGGGCGTCACAGATACGCAGTATTTT.

The V and J genes are TRBV7-8 and TRBJ2-1, with a tentative D call TRBD2 (5 bases). Germline V gene sequence: CDR1 SGHVS, CDR2 FQNEAQ. V was pared by 2 bases and J by 10 bases, with 6 bases between. The CDR3 covers 11 residues. The CDR3 nucleotides are TGTGCCAGCAGCTTACGGGGAGAGCAGTTCTTC. Translation gives CASSLRGEQFF.

The chain is built from TRBV13 and TRBJ2-1; 10 bases are shared with TRBD2. Losses at the gene ends were 3 bases for V and 4 bases for J; bases not matched to a gene: 6. There are 16 residues in the CDR3. Germline V CDR1 and CDR2: PRHDT, FYEKMQ (reference sequence). This chain's CDR3 is CASSFGSGGAYNEQFF. The CDR3 region has the DNA TGTGCCAGCAGCTTTGGGAGCGGGGGGGCGTACAATGAGCAGTTCTTC. Together with reference TRBV13 and TRBJ2-1, the CDR3 gives the full variable domain: AAGVIQSPRHLIKEKRETATLKCYPIPRHDTVYWYQQGPGQDPQFLISFYEKMQSDKGSIPDRFSAQQFSDYHSELNMSSLELGDSALYFCASSFGSGGAYNEQFFGPGTRLTVL.

The chain joins TRBV30 to TRBJ1-6, with 7 bases fitting TRBD1. The germline gives CDR1 GTSNPN, CDR2 SVGIG (reference sequence). CDR3 size: 14 residues. J was trimmed by 2 bases and V by 7 bases; bases with no gene match: 5. The CDR3 coding sequence is TGTGCCTCAGGGGGGACAACCTATAATTCACCCCTCCACTTT. As protein: CASGGTTYNSPLHF.

This clone was observed once. CDR3 in DNA: TGTGCCAGCAGAAACCGACAGGACCTCAATTCACCCCTCCACTTT. This gives the protein CASRNRQDLNSPLHF. V and J are TRBV7-9 and TRBJ1-6; possibly TRBD1 for D (6 bases). CDR1 and CDR2 (germline): SEHNR, FQNEAQ (reference sequence). CDR3 size: 15 residues. V was shortened by 6 bases and J by 7 bases, with 16 bases between the two germline ends. Combining the CDR3 with reference TRBV7-9 and TRBJ1-6 gives the whole variable domain DTGVSQNPRHKITKRGQNVTFRCDPISEHNRLYWYRQTLGQGPEFLTYFQNEAQLEKSRLLSDRFSAERPKGSFSTLEIQRTEQGDSAMYLCASRNRQDLNSPLHFGNGTRLTVT.

V usage is TRBV10-3 and J usage is TRBJ2-1, with 12 bases fitting TRBD2. The junction had 0 bases not matched to a gene; V was cut back by 2 bases and J by 4 bases. Per the germline V gene, CDR1 is ENHRY and CDR2 is SYGVKD. CDR3 length: 15 residues. CDR3: CAISETSGGYNEQFF. Here the CDR3 DNA reads TGTGCCATCAGTGAGACTAGCGGGGGGTACAATGAGCAGTTCTTC.

The chain carries TRBV4-2 and TRBJ1-1, with 7 bases fitting TRBD1. CDR1 is LGHNA, CDR2 YNFKEQ, per germline. V lost 10 bases, J lost 8 bases, and 13 bases stayed unmatched. The CDR3 extends over 13 amino acids. The DNA of the CDR3 is TGTGCCACGGGCGGCCCCTCGACAGGGGAAGCTTTCTTT. As protein: CATGGPSTGEAFF.

V gene TRBV28 combines with J gene TRBJ2-5; a possible D gene is TRBD1 (6 bases). The CDR3 contains 15 residues. Trimming stripped 10 bases from V and 5 bases from J, with 23 bases between. Per the germline V gene, CDR1 is MDHEN and CDR2 is SYDVKM. The CDR3 spells CATGTRRGWKETQYF. In DNA, the CDR3 is TGTGCCACCGGGACCCGAAGGGGGTGGAAGGAGACCCAGTACTTC.

V gene TRBV15 combines with J gene TRBJ2-7, with TRBD1 identical over 8 bases. This CDR3 region has 15 residues. The germline V gene has CDR1 LNHNV and CDR2 YYDKDF (reference sequence). Trimming removed 0 bases from V and 0 bases from J; junction bases left unmatched: 1. CDR3 DNA sequence: TGTGCCACCAGCAGAGAACAGGGGGACTCCTACGAGCAGTACTTC. This encodes CATSREQGDSYEQYF.

This chain joins TRBV28 and TRBJ2-2; tentative D call: TRBD2 (5 bases). Germline CDR1 MDHEN, CDR2 SYDVKM. The CDR3 length is 15 residues. V lost 5 bases and J 7 bases, leaving 17 bases between the germline ends. In DNA, the CDR3 is TGTGCCAGCAGTGGCCCAACCGGGGTGTTCGGGGAGCTGTTTTTT. Translated: CASSGPTGVFGELFF.

This clone was seen just once. The chain combines TRBV3-1 (or the pseudogene TRBV3-2) with TRBJ2-5; 9 nucleotides line up with TRBD2. CDR1 and CDR2 (germline): LGHDT, YNNKEL (reference sequence). This CDR3 region has 18 residues. V lost 0 bases, J lost 5 bases, and 13 bases stayed unmatched. The CDR3 DNA reads as TGTGCCAGCAGCCAAGATGCTGAGCGGGGGGCCCCGCGGGAGACCCAGTACTTC. It yields the protein CASSQDAERGAPRETQYF.

The rearrangement links TRBV11-2 to TRBJ1-1; 8 nucleotides align to TRBD1. Looked up from germline, CDR1 is SGHAT and CDR2 is FQNNGV. The CDR3 spans 12 residues. Trimming at V came to 3 bases and at J to 10 bases, leaving 4 bases not matched to a gene. CDR3 residues: CASSLDRVVAFF. The CDR3 region has the DNA TGTGCCAGCAGCTTGGACAGGGTGGTAGCTTTCTTT.

In this sample, this clone turned up once. The chain's CDR3 is CASSKDGLRGGYTF. CDR3 DNA sequence: TGTGCCAGCAGCAAGGACGGTCTTAGGGGGGGCTACACCTTC. The rearrangement links TRBV7-8 to TRBJ1-2, with a possible D match to TRBD1 (6 bases). The CDR3 is 14 amino acids. Germline CDR1 is SGHVS and CDR2 is FQNEAQ. V gave up 5 bases and J gave up 8 bases, with 18 bases separating them.

This rearrangement joins TRBV5-4 to TRBJ2-5, with D uncertain. With 0 bases removed from V and 0 bases from J, the gap between germline ends came to 15 bases. Germline V lookup: CDR1 SGHNT, CDR2 YYREEE (reference sequence). CDR3 length: 17 amino acids. The CDR3, as DNA: TGTGCCAGCAGCTTGGGTTCCGGAGCTAGTAACCAAGAGACCCAGTACTTC. It translates to CASSLGSGASNQETQYF.

The V gene is TRBV7-9, the J gene TRBJ1-1, with TRBD1 matching 10 bases. V dropped 1 base and J dropped 5; count of bases not matched to a gene: 4. This CDR3 has 15 amino acids. The V gene's germline CDR1 is SEHNR and CDR2 FQNEAQ (reference sequence). In DNA, the CDR3 is TGTGCCAGCAGCTTAGGGGACAGGGGCGGAACTGAAGCTTTCTTT. Its protein is CASSLGDRGGTEAFF.